The source of this T cell receptor (beta chain) is a study of post-analysis software for immune sequencing data. In the study overall: There were relapsing-remitting, secondary progressive and progressive-relapsing multiple sclerosis among the disease courses included.

This CDR3 is built from 12 residues. The V gene's germline CDR1 is SGHRS and CDR2 YFSETQ. Trimming removed 6 bases from V and 5 bases from J, with 12 bases in between. The library was made from cDNA and included unique molecular identifiers. Around 500,000 cDNA molecules came from around 1 to 10 million T cells. In TCRdb, the PCR reads were re-called with MiXCR into one record per CDR3 protein. The sample consists of about 810,000 distinct CDR3 sequences, around 50% of them appearing once. General observations from the study: Significantly decreased normalized Chao1 diversity was recorded for multiple sclerosis patients relative to controls. Batch-matched samples strongly co-clustered by F measure. Compared with controls, patients had more of about five TRBV segments, including TRBV5-6, TRBV5-1 and TRBV20-1.

Comment on this clonotype: Its target is not known.

This chain uses TRBV5-1 with TRBJ2-7; D unclear. The TCR sequence derives from a girl aged 10-17 years with multiple sclerosis. Sequencing input: blood. CDR3 nucleotide sequence: TGCGCCAGCACACAGAATTGGGACGAGCAGTACTTC. This encodes CASTQNWDEQYF.